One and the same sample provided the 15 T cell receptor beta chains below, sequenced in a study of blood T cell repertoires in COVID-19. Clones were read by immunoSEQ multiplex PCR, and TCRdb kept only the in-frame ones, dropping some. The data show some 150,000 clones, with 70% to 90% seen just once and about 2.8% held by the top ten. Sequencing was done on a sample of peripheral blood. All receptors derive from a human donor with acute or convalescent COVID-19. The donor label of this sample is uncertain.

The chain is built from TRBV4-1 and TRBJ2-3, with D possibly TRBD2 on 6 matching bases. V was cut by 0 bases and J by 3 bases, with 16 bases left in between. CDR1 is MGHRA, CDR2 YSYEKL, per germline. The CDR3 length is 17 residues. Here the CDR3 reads CASSQELRAGRTDTQYF. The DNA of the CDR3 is TGCGCCAGCAGCCAAGAATTACGAGCGGGCAGGACAGATACGCAGTATTTT.

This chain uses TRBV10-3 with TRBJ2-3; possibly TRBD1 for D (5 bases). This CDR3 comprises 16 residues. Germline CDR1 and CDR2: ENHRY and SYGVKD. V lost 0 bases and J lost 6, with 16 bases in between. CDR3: CAISESGAIPGDTQYF. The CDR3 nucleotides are TGTGCCATCAGTGAGTCGGGTGCCATCCCAGGGGATACGCAGTATTTT.

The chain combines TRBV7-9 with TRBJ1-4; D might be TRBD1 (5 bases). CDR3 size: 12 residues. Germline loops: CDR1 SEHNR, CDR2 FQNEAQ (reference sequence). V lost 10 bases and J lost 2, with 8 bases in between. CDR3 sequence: CATRETNEKLFF. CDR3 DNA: TGTGCCACCAGGGAGACTAATGAAAAACTGTTTTTT. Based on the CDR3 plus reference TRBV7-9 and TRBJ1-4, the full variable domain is DTGVSQNPRHKITKRGQNVTFRCDPISEHNRLYWYRQTLGQGPEFLTYFQNEAQLEKSRLLSDRFSAERPKGSFSTLEIQRTEQGDSAMYLCATRETNEKLFFGSGTQLSVL.

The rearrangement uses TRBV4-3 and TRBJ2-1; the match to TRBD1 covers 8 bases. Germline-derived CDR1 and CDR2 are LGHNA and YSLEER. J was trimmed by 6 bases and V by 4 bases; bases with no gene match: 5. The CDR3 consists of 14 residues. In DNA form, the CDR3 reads TGCGCCAGCAGCCTAGACAGGGGTGGCAATGAGCAGTTCTTC. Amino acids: CASSLDRGGNEQFF.

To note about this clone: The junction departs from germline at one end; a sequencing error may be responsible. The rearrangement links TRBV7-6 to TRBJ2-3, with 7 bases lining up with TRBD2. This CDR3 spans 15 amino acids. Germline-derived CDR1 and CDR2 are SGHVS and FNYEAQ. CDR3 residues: CASSLAASSTDTQYF. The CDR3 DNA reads TGTGCCAGCAGCCTAGCGGCCTCTAGCACAGATACGCAGTATTTT.

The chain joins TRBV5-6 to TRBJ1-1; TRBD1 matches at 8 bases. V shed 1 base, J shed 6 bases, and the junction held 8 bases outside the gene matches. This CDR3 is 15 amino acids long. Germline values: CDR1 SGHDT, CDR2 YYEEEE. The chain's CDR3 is CASSLQGARSAEAFF. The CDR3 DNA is TGTGCCAGCAGCTTGCAGGGGGCAAGATCTGCTGAAGCTTTCTTT.

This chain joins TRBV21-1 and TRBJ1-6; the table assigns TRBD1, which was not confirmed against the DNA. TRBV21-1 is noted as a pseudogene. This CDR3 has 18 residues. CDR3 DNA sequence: TGTGCCAGCAGCAGACCCGTGACCGCAGGGCCCCGAGGTTCACCCCTCCACTTT. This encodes CASSRPVTAGPRGSPLHF.

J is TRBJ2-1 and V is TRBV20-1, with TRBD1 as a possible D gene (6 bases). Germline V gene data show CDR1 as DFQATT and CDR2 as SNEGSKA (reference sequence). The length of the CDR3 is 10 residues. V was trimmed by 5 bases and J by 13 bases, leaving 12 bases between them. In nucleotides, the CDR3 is TGCAGTGCTCGAACAGGGAAACAGTTCTTC. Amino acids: CSARTGKQFF.

CDR3 protein: CASSTLDRGYGYTF. The CDR3 DNA is TGTGCCAGTAGTACCCTCGACAGGGGCTATGGCTACACCTTC. This chain joins TRBV19 and TRBJ1-2; 8 bases line up with TRBD1. V was pared by 4 bases and J by 4 bases, with 5 bases of the junction left unmatched. This CDR3 contains 14 residues. Germline-derived CDR1 and CDR2 are LNHDA and SQIVND (reference sequence). Complete variable domain (other parts from reference TRBV19 and TRBJ1-2): DGGITQSPKYLFRKEGQNVTLSCEQNLNHDAMYWYRQDPGQGLRLIYYSQIVNDFQKGDIAEGYSVSREKKESFPLTVTSAQKNPTAFYLCASSTLDRGYGYTFGSGTRLTVV.

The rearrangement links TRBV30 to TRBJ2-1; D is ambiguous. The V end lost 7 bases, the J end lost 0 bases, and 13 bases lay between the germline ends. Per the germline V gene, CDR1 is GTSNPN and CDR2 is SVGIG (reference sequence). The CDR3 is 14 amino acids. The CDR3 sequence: CAFDSSNSYNEQFF. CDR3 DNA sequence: TGTGCCTTTGACTCCTCGAACTCCTACAATGAGCAGTTCTTC.

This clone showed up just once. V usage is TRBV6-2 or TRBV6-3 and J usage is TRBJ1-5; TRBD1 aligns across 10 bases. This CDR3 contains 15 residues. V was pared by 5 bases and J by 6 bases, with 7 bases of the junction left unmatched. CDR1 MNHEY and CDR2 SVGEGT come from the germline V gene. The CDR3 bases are TGTGCCAGCAGTCCGGGACAGGGGCGCTCTCAGCCCCAGCATTTT. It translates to CASSPGQGRSQPQHF.

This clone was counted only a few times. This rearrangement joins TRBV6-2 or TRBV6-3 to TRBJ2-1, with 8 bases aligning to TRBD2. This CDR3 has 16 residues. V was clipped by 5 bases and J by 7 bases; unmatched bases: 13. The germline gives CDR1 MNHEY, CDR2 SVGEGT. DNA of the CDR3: TGTGCCAGCAGTCTACTAGCGGAAGGGAGGTGGAATGAGCAGTTCTTC. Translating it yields CASSLLAEGRWNEQFF.

The CDR3 DNA reads TGTGCCAGTAGTATATTAGGACAGGGTGGCGGCTACACCTTC. It specifies CASSILGQGGGYTF. J is TRBJ1-2 and V is TRBV19; 8 positions match TRBD1. There are 14 residues in the CDR3. V lost 2 bases to trimming and J lost 8 bases; unmatched junction nucleotides: 7. Per germline, CDR1 LNHDA and CDR2 SQIVND (reference sequence). The variable domain in full, with the rest retrieved from reference TRBV19 and TRBJ1-2, is DGGITQSPKYLFRKEGQNVTLSCEQNLNHDAMYWYRQDPGQGLRLIYYSQIVNDFQKGDIAEGYSVSREKKESFPLTVTSAQKNPTAFYLCASSILGQGGGYTFGSGTRLTVV.

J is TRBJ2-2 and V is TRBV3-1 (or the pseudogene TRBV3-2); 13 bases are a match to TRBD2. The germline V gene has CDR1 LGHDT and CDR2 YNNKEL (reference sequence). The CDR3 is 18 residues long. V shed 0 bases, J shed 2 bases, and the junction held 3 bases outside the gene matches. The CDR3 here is CASSQDRLAGGNTGELFF. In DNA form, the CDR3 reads TGTGCCAGCAGCCAAGATCGACTAGCGGGGGGTAACACCGGGGAGCTGTTTTTT.

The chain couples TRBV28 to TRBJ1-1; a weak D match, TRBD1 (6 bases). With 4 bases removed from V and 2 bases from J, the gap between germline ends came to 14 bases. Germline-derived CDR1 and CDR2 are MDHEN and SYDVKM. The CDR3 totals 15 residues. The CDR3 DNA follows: TGTGCCAGCAGTTCCCCATCAGGGGCCAACACTGAAGCTTTCTTT. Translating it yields CASSSPSGANTEAFF.